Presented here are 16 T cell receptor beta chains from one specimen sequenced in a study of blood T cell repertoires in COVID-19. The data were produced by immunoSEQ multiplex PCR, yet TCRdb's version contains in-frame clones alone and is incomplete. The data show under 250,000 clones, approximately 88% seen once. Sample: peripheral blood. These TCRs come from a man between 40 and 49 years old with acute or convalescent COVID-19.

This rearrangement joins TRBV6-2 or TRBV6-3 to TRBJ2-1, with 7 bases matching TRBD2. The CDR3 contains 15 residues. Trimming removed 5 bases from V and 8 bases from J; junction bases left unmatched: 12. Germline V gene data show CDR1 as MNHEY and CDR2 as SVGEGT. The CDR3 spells CASSPSGGRKYEQFF. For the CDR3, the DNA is TGTGCCAGCAGTCCGTCGGGCGGGAGAAAATATGAGCAGTTCTTC.

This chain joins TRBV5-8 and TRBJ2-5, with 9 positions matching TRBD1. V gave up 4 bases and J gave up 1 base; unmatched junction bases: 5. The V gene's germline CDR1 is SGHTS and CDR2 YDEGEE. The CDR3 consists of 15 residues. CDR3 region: CASSEGDRAQETQYF. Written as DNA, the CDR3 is TGTGCCAGCAGCGAAGGGGACAGGGCCCAAGAGACCCAGTACTTC.

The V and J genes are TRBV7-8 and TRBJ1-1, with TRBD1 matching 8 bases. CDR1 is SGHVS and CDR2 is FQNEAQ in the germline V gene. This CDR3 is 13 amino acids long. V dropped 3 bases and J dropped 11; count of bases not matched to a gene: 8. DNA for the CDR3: TGTGCCAGCAGCTTGGGGAGACAGGGGAGGGCTTTCTTT. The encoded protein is CASSLGRQGRAFF.

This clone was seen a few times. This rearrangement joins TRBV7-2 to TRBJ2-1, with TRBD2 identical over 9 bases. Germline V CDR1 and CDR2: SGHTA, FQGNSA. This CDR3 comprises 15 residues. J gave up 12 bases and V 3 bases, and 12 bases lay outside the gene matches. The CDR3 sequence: CASSLTSGPPWTQFF. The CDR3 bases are TGTGCCAGCAGCTTGACTAGCGGACCCCCTTGGACGCAGTTCTTC.

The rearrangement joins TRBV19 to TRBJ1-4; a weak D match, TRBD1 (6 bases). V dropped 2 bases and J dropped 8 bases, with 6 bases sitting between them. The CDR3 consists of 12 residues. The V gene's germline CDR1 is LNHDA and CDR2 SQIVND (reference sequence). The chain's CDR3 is CASSITGEKLFF. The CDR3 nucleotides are TGTGCCAGTAGTATAACAGGGGAAAAACTGTTTTTT.

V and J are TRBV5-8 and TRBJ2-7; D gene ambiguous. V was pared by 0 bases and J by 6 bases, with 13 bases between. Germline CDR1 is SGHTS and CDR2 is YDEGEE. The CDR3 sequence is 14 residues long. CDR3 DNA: TGTGCCAGCAGCTTGGTTCTCGCGGCACGCGAGCAGTACTTC. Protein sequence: CASSLVLAAREQYF.

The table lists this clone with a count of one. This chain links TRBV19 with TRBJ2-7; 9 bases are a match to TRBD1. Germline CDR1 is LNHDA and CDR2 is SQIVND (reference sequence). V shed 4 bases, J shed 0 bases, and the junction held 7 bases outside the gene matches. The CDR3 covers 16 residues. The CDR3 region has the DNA TGTGCCAGTAGTACGTCGGGACAGGGTAACTCCTACGAGCAGTACTTC. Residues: CASSTSGQGNSYEQYF.

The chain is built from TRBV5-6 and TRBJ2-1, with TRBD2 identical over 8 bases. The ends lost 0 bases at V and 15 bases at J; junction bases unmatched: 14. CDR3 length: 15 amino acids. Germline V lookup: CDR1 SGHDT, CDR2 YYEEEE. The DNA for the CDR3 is TGTGCCAGCAGCTTGGCGGTTAGCGGGATGGGCTGGCCGTTCTTC. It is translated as CASSLAVSGMGWPFF.

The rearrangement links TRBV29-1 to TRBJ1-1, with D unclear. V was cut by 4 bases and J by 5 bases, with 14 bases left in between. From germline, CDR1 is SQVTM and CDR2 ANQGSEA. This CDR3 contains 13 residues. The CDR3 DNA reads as TGCAGCGTTGGGGGAGCGACAAGGACTGAAGCTTTCTTT. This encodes CSVGGATRTEAFF.

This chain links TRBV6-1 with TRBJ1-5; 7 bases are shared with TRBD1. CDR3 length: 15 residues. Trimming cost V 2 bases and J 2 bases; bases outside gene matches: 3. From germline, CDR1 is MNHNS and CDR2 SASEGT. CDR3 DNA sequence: TGTGCCAGCAGTGAACAGGGGGAAGGCAATCAGCCCCAGCATTTT. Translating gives CASSEQGEGNQPQHF.

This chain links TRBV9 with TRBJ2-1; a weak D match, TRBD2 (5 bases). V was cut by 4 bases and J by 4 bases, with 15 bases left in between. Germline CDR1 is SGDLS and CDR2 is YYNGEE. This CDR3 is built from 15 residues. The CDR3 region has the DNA TGTGCCAGCAGCTTATCCGGGATAACATACAATGAGCAGTTCTTC. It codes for CASSLSGITYNEQFF.

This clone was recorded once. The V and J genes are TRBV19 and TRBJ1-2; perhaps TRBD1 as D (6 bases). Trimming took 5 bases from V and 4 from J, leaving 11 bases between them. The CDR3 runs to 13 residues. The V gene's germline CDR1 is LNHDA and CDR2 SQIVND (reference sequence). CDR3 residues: CASSPMTGYGYTF. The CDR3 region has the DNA TGTGCCAGTAGTCCTATGACAGGCTATGGCTACACCTTC.

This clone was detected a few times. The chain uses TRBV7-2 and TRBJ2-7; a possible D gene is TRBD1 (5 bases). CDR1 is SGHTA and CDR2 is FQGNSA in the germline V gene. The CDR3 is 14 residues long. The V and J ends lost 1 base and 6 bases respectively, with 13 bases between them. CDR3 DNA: TGTGCCAGCAGCTTAGAGGCAGGGTGGGGCGAGCAGTACTTC. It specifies CASSLEAGWGEQYF.

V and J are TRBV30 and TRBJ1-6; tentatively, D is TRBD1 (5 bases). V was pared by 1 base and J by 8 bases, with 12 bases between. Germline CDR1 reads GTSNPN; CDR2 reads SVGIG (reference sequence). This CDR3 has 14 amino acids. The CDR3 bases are TGTGCCTGGAGTGGAAGGGGCAGCGATTCACCCCTCCACTTT. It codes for CAWSGRGSDSPLHF.

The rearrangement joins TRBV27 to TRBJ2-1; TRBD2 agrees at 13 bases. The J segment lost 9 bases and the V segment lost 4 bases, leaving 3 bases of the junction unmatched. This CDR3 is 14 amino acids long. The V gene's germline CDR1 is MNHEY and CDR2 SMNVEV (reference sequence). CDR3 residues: CASSSTSGRLEQFF. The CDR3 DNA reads TGTGCCAGCAGTTCGACTAGCGGGAGGCTTGAGCAGTTCTTC.

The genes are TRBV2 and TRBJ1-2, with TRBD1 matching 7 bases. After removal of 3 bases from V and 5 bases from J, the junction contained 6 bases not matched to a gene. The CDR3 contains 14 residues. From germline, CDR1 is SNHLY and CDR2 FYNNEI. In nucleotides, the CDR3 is TGTGCCAGCAGTGATTTTGGCAGGGGGTATGGCTACACCTTC. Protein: CASSDFGRGYGYTF. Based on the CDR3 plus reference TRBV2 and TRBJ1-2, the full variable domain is EPEVTQTPSHQVTQMGQEVILRCVPISNHLYFYWYRQILGQKVEFLVSFYNNEISEKSEIFDDQFSVERPDGSNFTLKIRSTKLEDSAMYFCASSDFGRGYGYTFGSGTRLTVV.